This entry concerns a single TCR beta chain. This sample is drawn from a study of blood T cell repertoires in COVID-19. Study summary: PBMCs, B-cell-depleted T cells, or T cells were the source of the cDNA or gDNA that made up the material.

The CDR3 spans 12 residues. Germline V CDR1 and CDR2: SGHTS, YDEGEE. The V gene end was trimmed by 4 bases and the J gene end by 6 bases; junction bases not matched to a gene: 3. TCRdb keeps only in-frame clones here, not all; method: immunoSEQ multiplex PCR. The sample shows roughly 180,000 clones, approximately 81% of them seen only once. Sequences were obtained from PBMCs or T cells enriched from blood (not recorded which). The sequence came from a woman in her thirties or forties with acute COVID-19. The genes are TRBV5-8 and TRBJ1-2; the match to TRBD1 covers 7 bases. This chain's CDR3 is CASSPTGNGYTF. In DNA, the CDR3 is TGTGCCAGCAGCCCGACAGGGAATGGCTACACCTTC.